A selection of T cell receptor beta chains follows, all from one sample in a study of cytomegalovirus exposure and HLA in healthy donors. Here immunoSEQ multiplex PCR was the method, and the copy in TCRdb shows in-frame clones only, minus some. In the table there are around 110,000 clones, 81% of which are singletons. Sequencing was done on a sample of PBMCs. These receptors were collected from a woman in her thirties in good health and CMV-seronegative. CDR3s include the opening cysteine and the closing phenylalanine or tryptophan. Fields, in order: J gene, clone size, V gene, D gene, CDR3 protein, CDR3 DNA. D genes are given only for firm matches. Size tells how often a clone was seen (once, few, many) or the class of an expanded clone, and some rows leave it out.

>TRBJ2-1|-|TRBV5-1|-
CASSPGGSYNEQFF
TGCGCCAGCAGCCCAGGGGGGTCCTACAATGAGCAGTTCTTC
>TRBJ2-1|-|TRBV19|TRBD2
CASSQPAGLVDEQFF
TGTGCCAGTAGTCAACCAGCGGGGTTAGTGGATGAGCAGTTCTTC
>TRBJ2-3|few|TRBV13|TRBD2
CASSRYTRTSGRAGRDTQYF
TGTGCCAGCAGCCGATATACGAGGACTAGCGGGAGGGCCGGGAGAGATACGCAGTATTTT
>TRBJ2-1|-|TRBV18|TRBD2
CASSPPGTSLDNEQFF
TGTGCCAGCTCACCGCCGGGGACTAGTCTCGACAATGAGCAGTTCTTC
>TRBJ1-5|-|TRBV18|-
CASSPATESNQPQHF
TGTGCCAGCTCACCAGCGACAGAGAGCAATCAGCCCCAGCATTTT
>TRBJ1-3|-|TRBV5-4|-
CASSPTGQGTGNTIYF
TGTGCCAGCAGCCCGACGGGACAAGGGACTGGAAACACCATATATTTT
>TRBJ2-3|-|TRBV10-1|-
CASTTGTSSTDTQYF
TGCGCCAGCACCACCGGGACAAGTAGCACAGATACGCAGTATTTT
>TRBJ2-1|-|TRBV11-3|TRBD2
CASSLSDSGTPYNEQFF
TGTGCCAGCAGCTTATCGGATAGCGGGACCCCCTACAATGAGCAGTTCTTC
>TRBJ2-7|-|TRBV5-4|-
CASSLSSGFAYEQYF
TGTGCCAGCAGCTTATCCAGCGGGTTTGCCTACGAGCAGTACTTC
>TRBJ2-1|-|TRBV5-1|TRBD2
CASSSYVLAGGEQFF
TGCGCCAGCAGCTCCTACGTGCTAGCGGGAGGCGAGCAGTTCTTC
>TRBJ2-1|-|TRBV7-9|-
CASSTPRGPYNEQFF
TGTGCCAGCAGCACACCTAGGGGCCCCTACAATGAGCAGTTCTTC
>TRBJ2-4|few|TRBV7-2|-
CASSPPAGSSRF
TGTGCCAGCAGCCCCCCCGCGGGCAGTTCTCGGTTC
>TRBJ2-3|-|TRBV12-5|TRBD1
CASGTGTGYADTQYF
TGTGCTAGTGGGACCGGGACAGGGTACGCAGATACGCAGTATTTT
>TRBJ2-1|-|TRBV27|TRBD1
CASRSGTGVIYNEQFF
TGTGCCAGCCGTTCCGGGACAGGGGTCATCTACAATGAGCAGTTCTTC
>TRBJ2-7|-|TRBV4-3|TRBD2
CASSQGGTSGSRYEQYF
TGCGCCAGCAGCCAAGGGGGGACTAGCGGGAGTCGGTACGAGCAGTACTTC
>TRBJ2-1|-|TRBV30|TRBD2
CAWNGAPRGVYNEQFF
TGTGCCTGGAATGGAGCCCCGCGGGGGGTCTACAATGAGCAGTTCTTC